This T cell receptor beta chain was sequenced in a study of cytomegalovirus exposure and HLA in healthy donors (TCRdb year 2017). Background for the entire study: An earlier analysis of 587 of the donors reported 276 Gb of sequence data and approximately 120 million unique TCR beta sequences obtained from 180 million or so T cells. Roughly 300 gigabases of sequencing data and approximately 91 million unique TCR sequences made up an early release that covered approximately 620 HLA-typed donors. The genetic ancestry cluster associated with self-reported Caucasian donors included 81% of the approximately 430 genotyped donors. The aim of the study was to test whether cataloging public T cell receptors could identify signatures of past pathogen exposure. Using immunosequencing, the study profiled T cell repertoires from about 650 subjects and related those repertoires to cytomegalovirus serostatus. Besides the first cohort of about 730 subjects, a separate validation cohort made up of 120 different subjects was used. High-throughput TCR immunosequencing, statistical association of individual TCRs with disease status, and machine learning were combined to predict cytomegalovirus infection status. A later analysis re-examined previously published TCR beta repertoires from roughly 650 donors and added high-resolution HLA genotyping to investigate patterns of TCR occurrence. The later analysis used no new phenotypic data to find candidate immune exposures, relying instead on TCR beta sequences and their occurrence across donors. An earlier analysis of 500 to 650 of the donors applied high-throughput TCR beta sequencing to assess whether each TCR beta V gene segment acted as functional or pseudogenic. Donor age, sex, ethnicity and CMV serostatus were compiled together with the repertoire data. A later genetic analysis used genome-wide SNP genotypes for about 60% of the roughly 700 donors, treating that subset as a discovery cohort. All discovery cohort repertoires had been generated using a single sequencing platform. Both class I and class II loci were covered by HLA typing, at four-digit resolution. Typing coverage varied by locus: roughly 620-640 donors for A, B, C, DRB1 and DQB1; under 550 for DQA1; about 600 for DPA1; approximately 450 for DPB1. Roughly five DR-DQ haplotypes were handled as single units for association and clustering because linkage in the cohort was strong. On average, 235,054 unique TCR beta nucleotide sequences were sequenced per donor among about 400 genotyped donors of the cohort, with about 17% of those sequences being non-productive. Beyond this particular receptor, the publication reports: Compared with the 666-donor mean, donors in an Asian-associated ancestry cluster had fewer N-insertions in productive TCRs, according to a later genetic analysis. A further reported finding was that TCR beta sequences accurately predicted the HLA-A and HLA-B alleles for most subjects in the first cohort. An earlier analysis of 450 to 750 of the donors showed that most TCR beta V segments appeared in productive rearrangements either about 87% or about 30% of the time, which broadly matched IMGT annotations. The only immune exposure information available for the cohort was CMV serostatus. The study gave a list of 150 to 200 TCR beta chains associated with cytomegalovirus. Linkage disequilibrium might explain the correlated functional status among segregating V segments, but an unknown experimental factor could not be ruled out. According to a later analysis, TCR association rates differed among HLA loci, with DRB1 alleles showing the most associated TCRs and HLA-C alleles showing the fewest. Because counts were too low, seventeen rarely observed V segments, including chromosome 9 orphons, were excluded from the earlier analysis of several hundred of the donors. In a later analysis, about 17,000 TCR beta sequences were associated with specific HLA alleles at a false discovery rate of 0.05. When HLA alleles, especially DR and DQ, strongly co-occurred, TCR associations were difficult to assign to individual alleles. The classifier was reported to diagnose cytomegalovirus status with high specificity and sensitivity in both the original cohort and the validation cohort. While some public TCRs were present in many individuals, most TCR sequences turned up only very rarely across donors. According to a later analysis, parvovirus B19, influenza, CMV and Epstein-Barr virus appeared linked to several top co-occurrence clusters. It was suggested by the authors that the approach could potentially be generalized to other disease states and immunological phenotypes. In a later genetic analysis, a missense DCLRE1C variant was associated with V-gene and J-gene trimming of TCR beta chains, and the association was replicated in an independent cohort. Because some donors lacked HLA typing at each locus, the association tests relied only on the typed subset. Roughly uniform sequencing depth across donors was assumed in presence/absence analyses, although this assumption may not hold. The 87-base-pair reads could not distinguish some IMGT-functional V segments, including TRBV6-2 and TRBV6-3, so those segments were excluded. In vitro tests confirmed that a few of the cytomegalovirus-associated TCR beta chains recognize cytomegalovirus antigens. Most CMV-associated TCR beta chains appeared to be HLA-restricted in a later analysis, and the HLA associations seemed to be driven largely by CMV exposure. In this cohort, only TCR beta chains were sequenced, and detectable features were limited by the absence of alpha or paired-chain data. In a later analysis, HLA-associated TCR beta chains showed more clonal expansion and lower generation probabilities than non-associated chains that were equally common. A cluster of highly shared sequence variants was judged likely to represent a technical artifact of the sequencing pipeline.

Notes on this clone: The antigen this receptor binds is unknown. A junction end diverges from the germline sequence, so it may reflect a read error.

The germline V gene (reference sequence) gives CDR1 as GTSNPN and CDR2 as SVGIG. Taken from cysteine to phenylalanine, the CDR3 has 13 residues. Only CDR3 DNA remains: 39 bases, in frame from the first base. In total, around 600 healthy bone marrow donors made up the cohort. At the time of sampling, all cohort members were nominally healthy, though unrecorded immune exposures were likely present. The donor tested CMV seronegative, placing the donor among the approximately 360 seronegative members of the cohort. Every donor gave a peripheral blood sample, and the peripheral blood mononuclear cells from that sample were used for TCR beta sequencing. The Qiagen DNeasy Blood Extraction Kit was used to extract genomic DNA from the blood cell samples. Receptor libraries were prepared by the immunoSEQ multiplex PCR assay. The multiplex PCR relied on a mix of 60 forward primers for TCR Vbeta segments and 13 reverse primers for TCR Jbeta segments. The CDR3 region of rearranged TCR beta genes was amplified from genomic DNA with a multiplex PCR assay. The amplified TCR beta libraries were sequenced on the Illumina HiSeq System as 87-base-pair reads. In the paper's pipeline: A later analysis tallied 70 million to 100 million unique TCR beta chains across the 610 or so repertoires, and around 10 million of those chains were shared by two or more donors. Raw reads were error-corrected and collapsed into unique sequences by a nearest-neighbor algorithm in which closely related sequences were merged to remove PCR and sequencing errors. V, D and J gene segments were assigned by aligning CDR3 sequences to IMGT reference sequences. For a sequence to be retained, a match of at least six nucleotides to both a V gene segment and a J gene segment was required. Rearrangements were called productive when the CDR3 lacked stop codons and stayed in frame with V and J; all others were non-productive. Following IMGT convention, CDR3 was defined as the stretch from the second conserved V-encoded cysteine up to the conserved J-encoded phenylalanine. The earlier analysis of about 530 of the donors excluded any sequence lacking an unambiguous match to a single V gene segment. An earlier analysis of fewer than 750 of the donors classified V segments as functional when productive rearrangements were above 56.7% and as segregating when the standard deviation between donors was above 5%. A statistical classification framework was developed to diagnose cytomegalovirus status using the catalog of TCR beta chain sequences. In a later analysis, TCR nucleotide sequences were compared against IMGT/GENE-DB human TR gene sequences so that V and J genes could be assigned. In a later analysis, CDR3 sequences and most-parsimonious VDJ recombination scenarios were assigned using the TCRdist pipeline. In a later analysis, every TCR beta chain was defined by the combination of its CDR3 amino acid sequence and its V-gene family, and reads without a unique V-gene family were dropped. In a later analysis, some 600 highly shared, low-generation-probability nucleotide sequences were removed to address suspected cross-contamination and a sequencing artifact. A later analysis calculated a clonal expansion index for each public chain from normalized within-repertoire ranks of inferred template counts. In a later analysis, generation probabilities were computed with a VDJ recombination model fitted to out-of-frame rearrangements, and the resulting probabilities were checked against IGoR. In a later analysis, hypergeometric tests were used to score TCR-TCR, TCR-HLA and TCR-CMV co-occurrence, with a repertoire-size bias correction applied to TCR pairs. False discovery rates were estimated in a later analysis by permuting HLA or CMV assignments 20 times. In a later analysis, co-occurring TCRs were grouped using DBSCAN, and TCRdist sequence similarity was added for clustering within HLA-allele-positive subsets. Repertoires with fewer than 30,000 or more than 120,000 public chains, plus five repertoires with anomalous nucleotide sharing, were excluded from co-occurrence clustering. TCRdb limited this immuneACCESS table to in-frame rearrangements with V and J called. A share of clones is missing; checked studies link under half to unresolved V genes, and the rest is unexplained. The DNA was the basis for D and trimming; V, J and clone size are from that table. This sample is represented by approximately 220,000 clones; roughly 83% of them were singletons. The ten most abundant clones make up more than 1.3% of the sample.

Sequenced: PBMCs. This TCR was recovered from a girl under 18 in good health and CMV-seronegative. The rearrangement combines TRBV30 with TRBJ2-5; perhaps TRBD2 is the D gene, with 6 bases matching. The CDR3 in this case is CARSPGTQQTQYF. The DNA sequence is TGTGCCCGGAGTCCGGGGACTCAGCAGACCCAGTACTTC.